What follows are 30 T cell receptor beta chains derived from one specimen sequenced in a study of blood T cell repertoires in COVID-19. This table comes from immunoSEQ multiplex PCR, and its TCRdb copy is limited to in-frame clones, with some not included. There are roughly 150,000 clones in the sample; 81% occur only once, and approximately 5.6% lies in the top ten. Sequenced: PBMCs or T cells enriched from blood (not recorded which). The receptors derive from a woman in her 40s with acute COVID-19.

V gene TRBV13 combines with J gene TRBJ1-1; 7 bases fit TRBD1. Germline loops: CDR1 PRHDT, CDR2 FYEKMQ (reference sequence). This CDR3 contains 13 residues. The V and J ends lost 5 bases and 4 bases, in that order; junction bases with no gene match: 4. CDR3 sequence reads: CASSAPGGTEAFF. CDR3 bases: TGTGCCAGCAGCGCCCCAGGGGGCACTGAAGCTTTCTTT.

In its sample, this clone was seen a few times. The CDR3 sequence: CASSSGTVVQETQYF. For the CDR3, the DNA is TGTGCCAGCAGTTCGGGGACAGTAGTCCAAGAGACCCAGTACTTC. V usage is TRBV6-2 or TRBV6-3 and J usage is TRBJ2-5; 7 bases line up with TRBD1. This CDR3 region has 15 residues. Per germline, CDR1 MNHEY and CDR2 SVGEGT. V shed 4 bases, J shed 1 base, and the junction held 6 bases outside the gene matches.

This clone came up a few times. This rearrangement joins TRBV5-6 to TRBJ2-4, with 8 bases identical to TRBD1. The length of the CDR3 is 14 residues. CDR1 is SGHDT, CDR2 YYEEEE, per germline. After removal of 4 bases from V and 7 bases from J, the junction contained 7 bases not matched to a gene. The DNA of the CDR3 is TGTGCCAGCAGCCTGCAGGGGGCGCGGAACATTCAGTACTTC. Translated: CASSLQGARNIQYF.

The gene calls are TRBV29-1 and TRBJ2-5; TRBD1 is a possible D gene (6 bases). Germline CDR1 is SQVTM and CDR2 is ANQGSEA. The V and J ends lost 5 bases and 5 bases respectively, with 15 bases between them. This CDR3 contains 13 residues. The CDR3 spells CSVYRESAETQYF. The CDR3 DNA follows: TGCAGCGTTTACAGGGAATCGGCGGAGACCCAGTACTTC.

This clone was seen a few times. The chain is built from TRBV9 and TRBJ2-2; TRBD2 matches 7 bases. After removal of 3 bases from V and 2 bases from J, the junction contained 7 bases not matched to a gene. Germline CDR1 and CDR2: SGDLS and YYNGEE. This CDR3 is 16 amino acids long. The CDR3 DNA is TGTGCCAGCAGCGCAGGCGGGAGTCCCAACACCGGGGAGCTGTTTTTT. Protein product: CASSAGGSPNTGELFF.

The V call is TRBV9, the J call TRBJ1-1, with D maybe TRBD1 (6 bases). Between the trimmed V and J ends, which lost 3 bases and 10 bases, there was a span of 16 bases. CDR3 size: 13 residues. Looked up from germline, CDR1 is SGDLS and CDR2 is YYNGEE. The CDR3 loop is CASSEGPRGGAFF. The CDR3 DNA sequence: TGTGCCAGCAGCGAGGGCCCTAGGGGGGGAGCTTTCTTT.

This clone showed up just a few times. The chain employs TRBV3-1 (or the pseudogene TRBV3-2) and TRBJ2-2, with 13 bases fitting TRBD2. With V trimmed by 4 bases and J by 1 base, 3 bases remained unmatched. CDR3 length equals 17 residues. The germline V gene encodes CDR1 LGHDT and CDR2 YNNKEL (reference sequence). The CDR3 loop is CASSLRTSGRNTGELFF. CDR3 bases: TGTGCCAGCAGCCTCCGGACTAGCGGGAGGAACACCGGGGAGCTGTTTTTT.

The table lists this clone with a few counts. The chain joins TRBV30 to TRBJ2-5, with 9 bases matching TRBD1. CDR3 length equals 15 residues. The V segment lost 4 bases and the J segment 4 bases; nucleotides outside the gene matches: 10. The germline gives CDR1 GTSNPN, CDR2 SVGIG (reference sequence). The CDR3 is CAWTRGQGNSETQYF. The CDR3 DNA reads as TGTGCCTGGACACGGGGACAGGGAAATTCAGAGACCCAGTACTTC. The variable domain in full, completed from reference TRBV30 and TRBJ2-5, reads SQTIHQWPATLVQPVGSPLSLECTVEGTSNPNLYWYRQAAGRGLQLLFYSVGIGQISSEVPQNLSASRPQDRQFILSSKKLLLSDSGFYLCAWTRGQGNSETQYFGPGTRLLVL.

The chain links TRBV7-8 to TRBJ2-7; possibly TRBD1 for D (6 bases). Trimming took 5 bases from V and 1 from J, leaving 12 bases between them. CDR1 SGHVS and CDR2 FQNEAQ come from the germline V gene. The CDR3 covers 14 residues. The CDR3 DNA sequence: TGTGCCAGCAGCCGACAGGAAATTTCCTACGAGCAGTACTTC. Its translation is CASSRQEISYEQYF.

V is TRBV30 and J is TRBJ2-7; a possible D gene is TRBD1 (5 bases). The CDR3 is 11 amino acids. V was pared by 2 bases and J by 4 bases, with 6 bases between. CDR1 is GTSNPN, CDR2 SVGIG, per germline (reference sequence). The chain's CDR3 is CAWSQGYEQYV. The CDR3 DNA is TGTGCCTGGAGTCAGGGATACGAGCAGTACGTC.

V usage is TRBV7-9 and J usage is TRBJ1-1; D ambiguous. CDR1 and CDR2 from the germline V gene are SEHNR and FQNEAQ (reference sequence). Between the trimmed V and J ends, which lost 5 bases and 4 bases, there was a span of 14 bases. The CDR3 consists of 14 residues. In nucleotides, the CDR3 is TGTGCCAGCAGCATACCCCTTTCGGGCACTGAAGCTTTCTTT. Translated: CASSIPLSGTEAFF.

The chain links TRBV18 to TRBJ1-2; 7 positions match TRBD1. Germline V gene sequence: CDR1 KGHSH, CDR2 LQKENI. The CDR3 runs to 13 residues. V lost 3 bases and J lost 8; bases outside the gene matches: 6. CDR3 DNA: TGTGCCAGCTCACCGAGTCAGGGGGACGGCTACACCTTC. Amino acids: CASSPSQGDGYTF.

The chain combines TRBV27 with TRBJ2-1, with TRBD1 matching 10 bases. Losses at the gene ends were 8 bases for V and 5 bases for J; bases not matched to a gene: 6. Germline CDR1 is MNHEY and CDR2 is SMNVEV (reference sequence). This CDR3 comprises 14 residues. CDR3 region: CASARDRGDNEQFF. DNA of the CDR3: TGTGCCAGCGCCAGGGACAGGGGCGACAATGAGCAGTTCTTC.

This clone was seen only a few times. V and J are TRBV11-2 and TRBJ1-1, with D unresolved. V lost 3 bases and J lost 3, with 8 bases in between. The CDR3 spans 13 residues. The germline gives CDR1 SGHAT, CDR2 FQNNGV. CDR3 sequence: CASSLNIYTEAFF. The CDR3 DNA reads TGTGCCAGCAGCTTGAACATCTACACTGAAGCTTTCTTT.

The V call is TRBV29-1, the J call TRBJ2-3, with D possibly being TRBD2 (6 bases). V was trimmed by 7 bases and J by 2 bases, leaving 10 bases between them. There are 12 residues in the CDR3. Germline CDR1 reads SQVTM; CDR2 reads ANQGSEA. CDR3 protein: CSASAFTDTQYF. The CDR3, as DNA: TGCAGCGCTAGCGCCTTCACAGATACGCAGTATTTT.

This clone was counted at least ten times. The chain employs TRBV10-1 and TRBJ2-3, with D uncertain. V lost 4 bases and J 2 bases, leaving 7 bases between the germline ends. The germline V gene encodes CDR1 WNHNN and CDR2 SYGVQD (reference sequence). The CDR3 is 13 residues long. This chain's CDR3 is CASSGLNTDTQYF. CDR3 nucleotides: TGCGCCAGCAGTGGACTTAACACAGATACGCAGTATTTT.

The chain joins TRBV19 to TRBJ2-7, with D maybe TRBD2 (5 bases). The V end lost 5 bases, the J end lost 9 bases, and 23 bases lay between the germline ends. Looked up from germline, CDR1 is LNHDA and CDR2 is SQIVND (reference sequence). CDR3 length: 15 residues. The DNA of the CDR3 is TGTGCCAGTAGTGTTGGAAATACGGGGTCCTGGTCGCAGTACTTC. Amino acids: CASSVGNTGSWSQYF.

This clone is a singleton in its sample. This chain links TRBV3-1 (or the pseudogene TRBV3-2) with TRBJ2-2; 9 bases are shared with TRBD1. The J segment lost 5 bases and the V segment lost 1 base, leaving 8 bases of the junction unmatched. Germline V gives CDR1 LGHDT, CDR2 YNNKEL (reference sequence). The length of the CDR3 is 17 residues. The DNA of the CDR3 is TGTGCCAGCAGCCAAGGGTTCCGGACAGGGGTGACCGGGGAGCTGTTTTTT. Amino acids: CASSQGFRTGVTGELFF.

This clone was seen once. CDR3 in DNA: TGTGCCAGCAGCCAAATGGACAGTAATTCACCCCTCCACTTT. Its translation is CASSQMDSNSPLHF. This chain links TRBV9 with TRBJ1-6; possible D gene TRBD1, 6 bases. The CDR3 consists of 14 residues. CDR1 is SGDLS and CDR2 is YYNGEE in the germline V gene. V lost 4 bases and J 6 bases, leaving 11 bases between the germline ends.

The gene calls are TRBV2 and TRBJ1-1; D remains unclear. The CDR3 sequence is 14 residues long. Trimming shortened V by 2 bases and J by 2 bases, and 9 bases separated the two germline ends. Germline V gives CDR1 SNHLY, CDR2 FYNNEI. The CDR3 loop reads CASSESWANTEAFF. The CDR3 nucleotides are TGTGCCAGCAGTGAAAGCTGGGCCAACACTGAAGCTTTCTTT. The full variable domain, its missing parts supplied by reference TRBV2 and TRBJ1-1, is EPEVTQTPSHQVTQMGQEVILRCVPISNHLYFYWYRQILGQKVEFLVSFYNNEISEKSEIFDDQFSVERPDGSNFTLKIRSTKLEDSAMYFCASSESWANTEAFFGQGTRLTVV.

V usage is TRBV9 and J usage is TRBJ2-1; TRBD2 agrees at 9 bases. CDR1 and CDR2 from the germline V gene are SGDLS and YYNGEE. CDR3 length equals 13 residues. V lost 1 base, J lost 7 bases, and 0 bases stayed unmatched. DNA of the CDR3: TGTGCCAGCAGCGTAAGCGGGAGGAATGAGCAGTTCTTC. Its protein product is CASSVSGRNEQFF.

The V call is TRBV19, the J call TRBJ1-1; D not resolved. Germline lookup yields CDR1 LNHDA and CDR2 SQIVND (reference sequence). The length of the CDR3 is 16 residues. Trimming shortened V by 7 bases and J by 0 bases, and 18 bases separated the two germline ends. The DNA of the CDR3 is TGTGCCAGTACGGAACGGAGGACTGCGATGAACACTGAAGCTTTCTTT. It codes for CASTERRTAMNTEAFF. The whole variable domain, filled in from reference TRBV19 and TRBJ1-1, reads DGGITQSPKYLFRKEGQNVTLSCEQNLNHDAMYWYRQDPGQGLRLIYYSQIVNDFQKGDIAEGYSVSREKKESFPLTVTSAQKNPTAFYLCASTERRTAMNTEAFFGQGTRLTVV.

The rearrangement uses TRBV25-1 and TRBJ2-7; TRBD1 aligns across 9 bases. This CDR3 has 15 amino acids. Trimming at V came to 1 base and at J to 3 bases, leaving 4 bases not matched to a gene. Per germline, CDR1 MGHDK and CDR2 SYGVNS. The CDR3 nucleotides read TGTGCCAGCAGTGAATCCCTGGGACAGGGCTACGAGCAGTACTTC. Residues: CASSESLGQGYEQYF.

The chain employs TRBV5-4 and TRBJ2-1, with 12 nucleotides matching TRBD2. Germline loops: CDR1 SGHNT, CDR2 YYREEE (reference sequence). The CDR3 is 14 amino acids. J lost 7 bases, V lost 5 bases, and 4 bases had no gene match. CDR3 loop: CASRVGTSGNEQFF. CDR3 DNA: TGTGCCAGCAGAGTTGGGACTAGCGGGAATGAGCAGTTCTTC. The variable domain in full, completed from reference TRBV5-4 and TRBJ2-1, reads ETGVTQSPTHLIKTRGQQVTLRCSSQSGHNTVSWYQQALGQGPQFIFQYYREEENGRGNFPPRFSGLQFPNYSSELNVNALELDDSALYLCASRVGTSGNEQFFGPGTRLTVL.

This rearrangement joins TRBV7-2 to TRBJ2-1; the match to TRBD2 covers 12 bases. Trimming took 1 base from V and 10 from J; bases not matched to a gene: 5. This CDR3 region has 15 residues. The germline gives CDR1 SGHTA, CDR2 FQGNSA. The CDR3 here is CASSLDGTSGREQFF. CDR3 DNA: TGTGCCAGCAGCTTAGATGGGACTAGCGGGCGGGAGCAGTTCTTC.

There are a few counts of this clone. The gene calls are TRBV6-1 and TRBJ1-5; perhaps TRBD1 as D (5 bases). There are 15 residues in the CDR3. Trimming took off 2 bases at V and 6 bases at J, with 14 bases between the two ends. Germline CDR1 is MNHNS and CDR2 is SASEGT. As DNA, the CDR3 is TGTGCCAGCAGTGAATGGGCAGGGTCAAGTCAGCCCCAGCATTTT. This gives the protein CASSEWAGSSQPQHF.

V gene TRBV5-5 combines with J gene TRBJ2-2; TRBD2 matches 8 bases. Germline V gives CDR1 SGHKS, CDR2 YYEKEE (reference sequence). This CDR3 is 16 amino acids long. Trimming at V came to 0 bases and at J to 7 bases, leaving 8 bases not matched to a gene. Here the CDR3 reads CASSLAQAGVNGELFF. The CDR3 bases are TGTGCCAGCAGCTTGGCCCAAGCGGGAGTGAACGGGGAGCTGTTTTTT.

This sequence joins TRBV11-2 and TRBJ2-2; D unclear. The CDR3 runs to 16 residues. The germline V gene has CDR1 SGHAT and CDR2 FQNNGV. Between the trimmed V and J ends, which lost 1 base and 3 bases, there was a span of 12 bases. CDR3 in DNA: TGTGCCAGCAGCTTAGGTACTACTAAGTACACCGGGGAGCTGTTTTTT. It codes for CASSLGTTKYTGELFF. Drawing the rest from reference TRBV11-2 and TRBJ2-2, the complete variable domain is EAGVAQSPRYKIIEKRQSVAFWCNPISGHATLYWYQQILGQGPKLLIQFQNNGVVDDSQLPKDRFSAERLKGVDSTLKIQPAKLEDSAVYLCASSLGTTKYTGELFFGEGSRLTVL.

The J gene is TRBJ1-2, the V gene TRBV18, with D possibly being TRBD1 (6 bases). The V gene's germline CDR1 is KGHSH and CDR2 LQKENI. The CDR3 sequence is 16 residues long. V was cut by 4 bases and J by 2 bases, with 17 bases left in between. CDR3 protein: CASSLDQGRLNYGYTF. CDR3 DNA: TGTGCCAGCTCACTCGATCAGGGGCGGCTAAACTATGGCTACACCTTC.

This sequence joins TRBV29-1 and TRBJ2-2, with D possibly being TRBD1 (5 bases). The CDR3 extends over 15 amino acids. With 1 base removed from V and 7 bases from J, the gap between germline ends came to 16 bases. Germline V gives CDR1 SQVTM, CDR2 ANQGSEA. CDR3 in DNA: TGCAGCGTTGAAGGTCAGGGAAGGGTAGACGGGGAGCTGTTTTTT. The encoded protein is CSVEGQGRVDGELFF.